Described below is a single TCR beta chain sequence and its context. Its antigen is unidentified. The data were obtained in a study of T cell responses to AZD1222 COVID-19 vaccine. Study results and caveats: Nearly half of unique spike-specific TCRs reportedly avoided B.1.351 and B.1.1.7 mutated regions. Spike-specific TCR breadth rose after two AZD1222 doses, and depth rose as well. Repertoires were sampled only after the peak T cell response. Clonal diversity was possibly underestimated; the donors were predominantly white British and more often female.

Profiled with immunoSEQ multiplex PCR; TCRdb holds only in-frame clones, not every one. The sample lists approximately 140,000 clones, roughly 90% seen once, with about 5.5% in the top ten. CDR1 and CDR2 from the germline V gene are LGHNT and FRNRAP. J was trimmed by 6 bases and V by 2 bases; bases with no gene match: 9. The CDR3 is 15 residues long. The source of this sequence is an adult in good health. The sample in question was peripheral blood, obtained on day 0 of AZD1222 vaccination. The rearrangement uses TRBV12-5 and TRBJ1-1; 7 bases align to TRBD1. CDR3 sequence (DNA): TGTGCTAGTGGTTTGAATGGCGGGGACAGTTCTGAAGCTTTCTTT. Protein product: CASGLNGGDSSEAFF.